This is a list of T cell receptor beta chains from one sample in a study of blood T cell repertoires in COVID-19. This table comes from immunoSEQ multiplex PCR, and its TCRdb copy is limited to in-frame clones, with some not included. Of about 270,000 clones listed, about nine tenths are singletons. Sequences were obtained from peripheral blood. These receptors all stem from a woman aged 25 to 39 with COVID-19, enrolled during active disease. Both conserved end residues are part of each CDR3. The D gene is left open where the match is weak. Where a row states a size, it is once, few, many or the class of an expanded clone; other rows omit it.

CDR3 length: 16; V gene: TRBV11-2; clone size: once; J gene: TRBJ1-3; D gene: .; CDR3 DNA: TGTGCCAGCAGCTTAGCTATTATGTTCTCTGGAAACACCATATATTTT; CDR3 protein: CASSLAIMFSGNTIYF
CDR3 length: 15; V gene: TRBV5-1; clone size: .; J gene: TRBJ2-2; D gene: TRBD1; CDR3 DNA: TGCGCCAGCAGCATCGGGACAGGGGAGGCCGGGGAGCTGTTTTTT; CDR3 protein: CASSIGTGEAGELFF
CDR3 length: 16; V gene: TRBV7-6; clone size: .; J gene: TRBJ2-7; D gene: TRBD1; CDR3 DNA: TGTGCCAGCAGCGAAGGACAGGGTCTAGTTGGGTACGAGCAGTACTTC; CDR3 protein: CASSEGQGLVGYEQYF
CDR3 length: 15; V gene: TRBV15; clone size: .; J gene: TRBJ1-2; D gene: .; CDR3 DNA: TGTGCCACCAGACCCGAGGTTGGGGGCAACTATGGCTACACCTTC; CDR3 protein: CATRPEVGGNYGYTF
CDR3 length: 14; V gene: TRBV27; clone size: once; J gene: TRBJ2-1; D gene: .; CDR3 DNA: TGTGCCAGCACCTTAAACCCATCAGGGAATGAGCAGTTCTTC; CDR3 protein: CASTLNPSGNEQFF
CDR3 length: 14; V gene: TRBV29-1; clone size: .; J gene: TRBJ1-2; D gene: .; CDR3 DNA: TGCAGCGACGGGGTACAGGGCTTTAACTATGGCTACACCTTC; CDR3 protein: CSDGVQGFNYGYTF
CDR3 length: 16; V gene: TRBV7-6; clone size: .; J gene: TRBJ2-1; D gene: TRBD2; CDR3 DNA: TGTGCCAGCAGGGGGATCAGCGGGGGGCTATACAATGAGCAGTTCTTC; CDR3 protein: CASRGISGGLYNEQFF
CDR3 length: 14; V gene: TRBV11-2; clone size: once; J gene: TRBJ2-5; D gene: .; CDR3 DNA: TGTGCCAGCAGCTTAGGGCTAGCCTCTCCGACCCAGTACTTC; CDR3 protein: CASSLGLASPTQYF
CDR3 length: 15; V gene: TRBV6-1; clone size: .; J gene: TRBJ1-5; D gene: .; CDR3 DNA: TGTGCCAGCAGTGAAGCCGGGGGGGCGCATCAGCCCCAGCATTTT; CDR3 protein: CASSEAGGAHQPQHF
CDR3 length: 13; V gene: TRBV29-1; clone size: .; J gene: TRBJ2-3; D gene: .; CDR3 DNA: TGCAGCGTTGGGGGGGAAGGGAGAGATACGCAGTATTTT; CDR3 protein: CSVGGEGRDTQYF
CDR3 length: 14; V gene: TRBV29-1; clone size: .; J gene: TRBJ2-7; D gene: TRBD1; CDR3 DNA: TGCAGCGCAGGACCCGGGACAGGTCATTACGAGCAGTACTTC; CDR3 protein: CSAGPGTGHYEQYF
CDR3 length: 11; V gene: TRBV11-1; clone size: .; J gene: TRBJ2-1; D gene: .; CDR3 DNA: TGTGCCAGCAGCTTATCGGGGACTCAGTTCTTC; CDR3 protein: CASSLSGTQFF
CDR3 length: 14; V gene: TRBV6-4; clone size: .; J gene: TRBJ2-7; D gene: TRBD2; CDR3 DNA: TGTGCCAGCAGTCCTGGGACTAGCGGGTACGAGCAGTACTTC; CDR3 protein: CASSPGTSGYEQYF
CDR3 length: 14; V gene: TRBV3-1/TRBV3-2; clone size: .; J gene: TRBJ1-1; D gene: TRBD1; CDR3 DNA: TGTGCCAGCAGCCGACAGGGGCTTGACACTGAAGCTTTCTTT; CDR3 protein: CASSRQGLDTEAFF
CDR3 length: 15; V gene: TRBV6-6; clone size: once; J gene: TRBJ2-3; D gene: TRBD2; CDR3 DNA: TGTAGGCCCCCACGGGGGGGCATGGGCACAGATACGCAGTATTTT; CDR3 protein: CRPPRGGMGTDTQYF
CDR3 length: 15; V gene: TRBV19; clone size: once; J gene: TRBJ2-5; D gene: .; CDR3 DNA: TGTGCCAGTAGTATAGGGGCCGGGGTCCAAGAGACCCAGTACTTC; CDR3 protein: CASSIGAGVQETQYF
CDR3 length: 14; V gene: TRBV5-1; clone size: .; J gene: TRBJ2-1; D gene: TRBD2; CDR3 DNA: TGCGCCAGCAGCTTGGTCGCGGGGGGGCTTGAGCAGTTCTTC; CDR3 protein: CASSLVAGGLEQFF
CDR3 length: 14; V gene: TRBV7-8; clone size: .; J gene: TRBJ2-1; D gene: TRBD2; CDR3 DNA: TGTGCCAGCAGCTTAGGGGGTCTAGCGGGTGAGCAGTTCTTC; CDR3 protein: CASSLGGLAGEQFF
CDR3 length: 13; V gene: TRBV4-1; clone size: .; J gene: TRBJ1-2; D gene: .; CDR3 DNA: TGCGCCAGCAGCCAAGTCGACTTCACGGGGTACACCTTC; CDR3 protein: CASSQVDFTGYTF
CDR3 length: 14; V gene: TRBV28; clone size: once; J gene: TRBJ1-2; D gene: TRBD1; CDR3 DNA: TGTGCCAGCAGTTTAACGGGACAGATGTATGGCTACACCTTC; CDR3 protein: CASSLTGQMYGYTF
CDR3 length: 19; V gene: TRBV4-1; clone size: .; J gene: TRBJ1-1; D gene: TRBD1; CDR3 DNA: TGCGCCAGCAGCCAAGATTCGACAGGGCGGAGGATGGCGAACACTGAAGCTTTCTTT; CDR3 protein: CASSQDSTGRRMANTEAFF
CDR3 length: 12; V gene: TRBV29-1; clone size: .; J gene: TRBJ1-1; D gene: TRBD1; CDR3 DNA: TGCAGCGTAGGGGACAGAACCACTGAAGCTTTCTTT; CDR3 protein: CSVGDRTTEAFF
CDR3 length: 14; V gene: TRBV3-1/TRBV3-2; clone size: .; J gene: TRBJ1-4; D gene: .; CDR3 DNA: TGTGCCAGCAGCTCTCGGACAGATTCTGGAAAACTGTTTTTT; CDR3 protein: CASSSRTDSGKLFF
CDR3 length: 15; V gene: TRBV18; clone size: .; J gene: TRBJ1-3; D gene: TRBD1; CDR3 DNA: TGTGCCAGCTCACCTCAACAGGGGAGCCGAAACACCATATATTTT; CDR3 protein: CASSPQQGSRNTIYF
CDR3 length: 16; V gene: TRBV4-1; clone size: .; J gene: TRBJ2-1; D gene: TRBD2; CDR3 DNA: TGCGCCAGCAGCCAGGTGACCGGGACTAGCGGGGATGAGCAGTTCTTC; CDR3 protein: CASSQVTGTSGDEQFF
CDR3 length: 14; V gene: TRBV27; clone size: .; J gene: TRBJ1-2; D gene: .; CDR3 DNA: TGTGCCAGCAGGCATCAGAGGGACATCCACTTCTACACCTTC; CDR3 protein: CASRHQRDIHFYTF
CDR3 length: 13; V gene: TRBV29-1; clone size: few; J gene: TRBJ1-3; D gene: .; CDR3 DNA: TGCAGCGTCCAAGAGAGCTCTGGAAACACCATATATTTT; CDR3 protein: CSVQESSGNTIYF
CDR3 length: 15; V gene: TRBV4-1; clone size: once; J gene: TRBJ2-7; D gene: TRBD1; CDR3 DNA: TGCGCCAGCAGCCAAGCCCCGCCGGGACAGTACGAGCAGTACTTC; CDR3 protein: CASSQAPPGQYEQYF
CDR3 length: 13; V gene: TRBV2; clone size: few; J gene: TRBJ2-7; D gene: TRBD1; CDR3 DNA: TGTGCCAGCAAAGGGACAGACTCCTACGAGCAGTACTTC; CDR3 protein: CASKGTDSYEQYF
CDR3 length: 15; V gene: TRBV15; clone size: .; J gene: TRBJ2-1; D gene: TRBD2; CDR3 DNA: TGTGCCACCAGACCGACTAGCGGTCCGGGCAATGAGCAGTTCTTC; CDR3 protein: CATRPTSGPGNEQFF
CDR3 length: 14; V gene: TRBV29-1; clone size: .; J gene: TRBJ2-7; D gene: .; CDR3 DNA: TGCAGCGCCGTAACCGGGACTCCAGTTATCGAGCAGTACTTC; CDR3 protein: CSAVTGTPVIEQYF
CDR3 length: 15; V gene: TRBV2; clone size: .; J gene: TRBJ2-4; D gene: TRBD1; CDR3 DNA: TGTGCCAGCAGGTTTGGGACAGCTAGAAAAAACATTCAGTACTTC; CDR3 protein: CASRFGTARKNIQYF
CDR3 length: 15; V gene: TRBV11-2; clone size: .; J gene: TRBJ1-2; D gene: .; CDR3 DNA: TGTGCCAGCAGCCCAGGGACGGGAGCTAACTATGGCTACACCTTC; CDR3 protein: CASSPGTGANYGYTF
CDR3 length: 19; V gene: TRBV27; clone size: .; J gene: TRBJ2-7; D gene: TRBD2; CDR3 DNA: TGTGCCAGCAGTTTATCGGGGAGTTTCCCGGGGACTAGTGAATACGAGCAGTACTTC; CDR3 protein: CASSLSGSFPGTSEYEQYF
CDR3 length: 15; V gene: TRBV9; clone size: .; J gene: TRBJ1-1; D gene: .; CDR3 DNA: TGTGCCAGCAGCGTAGTTGGGAGGGGAGGTACTGAAGCTTTCTTT; CDR3 protein: CASSVVGRGGTEAFF
CDR3 length: 16; V gene: TRBV28; clone size: .; J gene: TRBJ2-2; D gene: TRBD2; CDR3 DNA: TGTGCCAGCAGTTTATCCTCACTAGCGTTCACCGGGGAGCTGTTTTTT; CDR3 protein: CASSLSSLAFTGELFF
CDR3 length: 14; V gene: TRBV28; clone size: once; J gene: TRBJ2-7; D gene: .; CDR3 DNA: TGTGCCAGCAGTTTATCCGACGCGGTTTACGAGCAGTACTTC; CDR3 protein: CASSLSDAVYEQYF
CDR3 length: 15; V gene: TRBV4-1; clone size: .; J gene: TRBJ2-1; D gene: .; CDR3 DNA: TGCGCCAGCAGCCAAGGCCCCCTAAAGTACAATGAGCAGTTCTTC; CDR3 protein: CASSQGPLKYNEQFF
CDR3 length: 19; V gene: TRBV28; clone size: .; J gene: TRBJ1-5; D gene: TRBD1; CDR3 DNA: TGTGCCAGCAGTTTATCGAACCGGGACAGGGGTAGTAGCAATCAGCCCCAGCATTTT; CDR3 protein: CASSLSNRDRGSSNQPQHF
CDR3 length: 15; V gene: TRBV9; clone size: .; J gene: TRBJ2-3; D gene: TRBD2; CDR3 DNA: TGTGCCAGCAGCCCCGCGGGGGGGAGCACAGATACGCAGTATTTT; CDR3 protein: CASSPAGGSTDTQYF
CDR3 length: 13; V gene: TRBV28; clone size: few; J gene: TRBJ1-5; D gene: .; CDR3 DNA: TGTGCCGGCTCCCGGGGGGTAAATCAGCCCCAGCATTTT; CDR3 protein: CAGSRGVNQPQHF
CDR3 length: 14; V gene: TRBV5-1; clone size: .; J gene: TRBJ2-7; D gene: .; CDR3 DNA: TGCGCCAGCAGCTCGGCTTACAGCTCCTACGAGCAGTACTTC; CDR3 protein: CASSSAYSSYEQYF
CDR3 length: 14; V gene: TRBV5-4; clone size: .; J gene: TRBJ2-1; D gene: TRBD2; CDR3 DNA: TGTGCCAGCGGGGGGACTAGCGGGGCCTATGAGCAGTTCTTC; CDR3 protein: CASGGTSGAYEQFF
CDR3 length: 18; V gene: TRBV10-3; clone size: .; J gene: TRBJ2-1; D gene: TRBD1; CDR3 DNA: TGTGCCATCAGCGGACTTCCTTTAGGGGGCCGTATTACAAATGAGCAGTTCTTC; CDR3 protein: CAISGLPLGGRITNEQFF
CDR3 length: 14; V gene: TRBV27; clone size: .; J gene: TRBJ2-7; D gene: .; CDR3 DNA: TGTGCCACCGCGGAATGGGCGGGTGTCTACGAGCAGTACTTC; CDR3 protein: CATAEWAGVYEQYF
CDR3 length: 16; V gene: TRBV19; clone size: once; J gene: TRBJ1-1; D gene: TRBD1; CDR3 DNA: TGTGCCAGTAGTATATGGACAGGGGGCGTTGGCACTGAAGCTTTCTTT; CDR3 protein: CASSIWTGGVGTEAFF
CDR3 length: 12; V gene: TRBV30; clone size: .; J gene: TRBJ1-2; D gene: .; CDR3 DNA: TGTGCCTGGAGTCTCGGGACTTATGGCTACACCTTC; CDR3 protein: CAWSLGTYGYTF
CDR3 length: 13; V gene: TRBV2; clone size: .; J gene: TRBJ2-7; D gene: .; CDR3 DNA: TGTGCCAGCAGCCTCCCCGGTGCCTACGAGCAGTACTTC; CDR3 protein: CASSLPGAYEQYF
CDR3 length: 15; V gene: TRBV11-2; clone size: .; J gene: TRBJ2-7; D gene: TRBD2; CDR3 DNA: TGTGCCAGCAGCTTTTCGGGGGGACGTCTCTACGAGCAGTACTTC; CDR3 protein: CASSFSGGRLYEQYF
CDR3 length: 14; V gene: TRBV29-1; clone size: once; J gene: TRBJ2-2; D gene: .; CDR3 DNA: TGCAGCGTCCAGGGGGGACCGAACACCGGGGAGCTGTTTTTT; CDR3 protein: CSVQGGPNTGELFF
CDR3 length: 15; V gene: TRBV4-1; clone size: .; J gene: TRBJ1-1; D gene: TRBD1; CDR3 DNA: TGCGCCAGCAGTTCCAGGGGGCGGGGGAACACTGAAGCTTTCTTT; CDR3 protein: CASSSRGRGNTEAFF
CDR3 length: 15; V gene: TRBV6-5; clone size: few; J gene: TRBJ1-1; D gene: .; CDR3 DNA: TGTGCCAGCAGTCAGGGGTCCCTTATGAACACTGAAGCTTTCTTT; CDR3 protein: CASSQGSLMNTEAFF
CDR3 length: 15; V gene: TRBV7-8; clone size: .; J gene: TRBJ2-1; D gene: .; CDR3 DNA: TGTGCCAGCAGCTTAGCCACAGTGGCAGGGCATGAGCAGTTCTTC; CDR3 protein: CASSLATVAGHEQFF
CDR3 length: 14; V gene: TRBV6-5; clone size: few; J gene: TRBJ2-2; D gene: .; CDR3 DNA: TGTGCCAGCAGTACGGACACCTGGGCCGGGGAGCTGTTTTTT; CDR3 protein: CASSTDTWAGELFF
CDR3 length: 18; V gene: TRBV5-4; clone size: .; J gene: TRBJ2-7; D gene: TRBD2; CDR3 DNA: TGTGCCAGCAGCTTGACAGGACTAGCGGGATCATCACCCTACGAGCAGTACTTC; CDR3 protein: CASSLTGLAGSSPYEQYF
CDR3 length: 13; V gene: TRBV19; clone size: .; J gene: TRBJ2-5; D gene: .; CDR3 DNA: TGTGCCAGTAGTATAGATCTGGAGGAGACCCAGTACTTC; CDR3 protein: CASSIDLEETQYF
CDR3 length: 17; V gene: TRBV2; clone size: .; J gene: TRBJ1-2; D gene: TRBD1; CDR3 DNA: TGTGCCAGCAGTGATGAGGACAGGAACGCCGCACTCTATGGCTACACCTTC; CDR3 protein: CASSDEDRNAALYGYTF
CDR3 length: 16; V gene: TRBV27; clone size: .; J gene: TRBJ2-1; D gene: .; CDR3 DNA: TGTGCCAGCGGGTTAGGAGGGTCCCTTGCCTACAATGAGCAGTTCTTC; CDR3 protein: CASGLGGSLAYNEQFF
CDR3 length: 14; V gene: TRBV19; clone size: .; J gene: TRBJ1-5; D gene: TRBD1; CDR3 DNA: TGTGCCAGTACCGAGGGACAGGGTTTGTTAGCCCAGCATTTT; CDR3 protein: CASTEGQGLLAQHF
CDR3 length: 15; V gene: TRBV19; clone size: .; J gene: TRBJ2-7; D gene: TRBD2; CDR3 DNA: TGTGCCAGTAGTATCCTAGCGGGGGAGACCTACGAGCAGTACTTC; CDR3 protein: CASSILAGETYEQYF